These T cell receptor beta chains were read from a single sample in a study of OX40 agonist ivuxolimab in advanced cancers. Produced via immunoSEQ multiplex PCR; TCRdb's table is partial and in-frame only. The sample holds tens of thousands of clones, roughly 90% seen once. The sequencing here drew on CD4+ or CD8+ T cells sorted from blood, taken in a trial of the OX40 agonist ivuxolimab. The source of these receptors is an adult with an advanced solid tumor such as melanoma, head and neck, liver or kidney cancer. Each CDR3 is given with its conserved first and last residue. D genes are given only for firm matches. Clone size is not always given. Where it is, it says once, few, many or a class for expanded clones.

J gene: TRBJ2-3; clone size: .; D gene: .; V gene: TRBV4-1; CDR3 protein: CASSQDGTGQSDTQYF; CDR3 DNA: TGCGCCAGCAGCCAAGATGGGACGGGTCAGTCAGATACGCAGTATTTT
J gene: TRBJ2-1; clone size: .; D gene: .; V gene: TRBV9; CDR3 protein: CASRAPGTGGVLAGVNEQFF; CDR3 DNA: TGTGCCAGCAGAGCCCCCGGGACAGGGGGTGTGCTAGCGGGAGTAAATGAGCAGTTCTTC
J gene: TRBJ1-3; clone size: .; D gene: .; V gene: TRBV6-5; CDR3 protein: CASSYSDGGGNTIYF; CDR3 DNA: TGTGCCAGCAGTTACTCGGATGGGGGCGGAAACACCATATATTTT
J gene: TRBJ2-4; clone size: .; D gene: TRBD2; V gene: TRBV5-5; CDR3 protein: CASILSAGGWDIQYF; CDR3 DNA: TGTGCCAGCATCCTTTCCGCGGGAGGGTGGGACATTCAGTACTTC
J gene: TRBJ1-2; clone size: .; D gene: .; V gene: TRBV10-2; CDR3 protein: CASLSGEDGYTF; CDR3 DNA: TGCGCCAGCTTATCAGGGGAGGATGGCTACACCTTC
J gene: TRBJ2-1; clone size: .; D gene: .; V gene: TRBV27; CDR3 protein: CASSAKPPGWGASYNEQFF; CDR3 DNA: TGTGCCAGCAGTGCGAAACCCCCTGGTTGGGGGGCGTCTTACAATGAGCAGTTCTTC
J gene: TRBJ2-7; clone size: .; D gene: .; V gene: TRBV11-2; CDR3 protein: CASSLAREIVYEQYF; CDR3 DNA: TGTGCCAGCAGCTTAGCCAGGGAAATTGTCTACGAGCAGTACTTC
J gene: TRBJ1-4; clone size: .; D gene: TRBD1; V gene: TRBV2; CDR3 protein: CASCADRGGEKLFF; CDR3 DNA: TGTGCCAGCTGCGCCGACAGGGGTGGCGAAAAACTGTTTTTT
J gene: TRBJ2-3; clone size: .; D gene: TRBD1; V gene: TRBV6-5; CDR3 protein: CASTGDREDTQYF; CDR3 DNA: TGTGCCAGCACAGGGGACAGGGAAGATACGCAGTATTTT
J gene: TRBJ2-3; clone size: .; D gene: .; V gene: TRBV7-6; CDR3 protein: CASSLDFGTIYF; CDR3 DNA: TGTGCCAGCAGCTTAGACTTCGGGACAATATATTTT
J gene: TRBJ2-1; clone size: .; D gene: TRBD2; V gene: TRBV10-2; CDR3 protein: CASRGTSGFNEQFF; CDR3 DNA: TGCGCCAGCAGAGGGACTAGCGGATTCAATGAGCAGTTCTTC
J gene: TRBJ2-7; clone size: .; D gene: .; V gene: TRBV10-2; CDR3 protein: CASSEPHSAAYEQYF; CDR3 DNA: TGCGCCAGCAGTGAGCCACACTCGGCGGCCTACGAGCAGTACTTC
J gene: TRBJ2-5; clone size: .; D gene: .; V gene: TRBV30; CDR3 protein: CAWSSRQETQYF; CDR3 DNA: TGTGCCTGGAGTTCTAGACAAGAGACCCAGTACTTC
J gene: TRBJ2-2; clone size: .; D gene: .; V gene: TRBV19; CDR3 protein: CASSTGASVLIRELFF; CDR3 DNA: TGTGCCAGTAGTACAGGGGCATCTGTCCTGATAAGGGAGCTGTTTTTT
J gene: TRBJ1-3; clone size: .; D gene: .; V gene: TRBV27; CDR3 protein: CASSLFWGGGNTIYF; CDR3 DNA: TGTGCCAGCAGTTTATTCTGGGGGGGTGGAAACACCATATATTTT
J gene: TRBJ2-2; clone size: .; D gene: TRBD1; V gene: TRBV6-5; CDR3 protein: CASSYYRGETGELFF; CDR3 DNA: TGTGCCAGCAGTTACTACAGGGGGGAAACCGGGGAGCTGTTTTTT
J gene: TRBJ1-2; clone size: .; D gene: TRBD1; V gene: TRBV6-6; CDR3 protein: CASKDRGSYGYTF; CDR3 DNA: TGTGCCAGCAAGGACAGGGGCAGCTATGGCTACACCTTC
J gene: TRBJ2-3; clone size: .; D gene: TRBD1; V gene: TRBV11-2; CDR3 protein: CASSIGQGWDTQYF; CDR3 DNA: TGTGCCAGCAGCATCGGACAGGGGTGGGATACGCAGTATTTT
J gene: TRBJ2-1; clone size: .; D gene: .; V gene: TRBV5-1; CDR3 protein: CASSGSDPSSYNEQFF; CDR3 DNA: TGCGCCAGCAGCGGGTCGGACCCTAGCTCCTACAATGAGCAGTTCTTC
J gene: TRBJ1-4; clone size: .; D gene: TRBD1; V gene: TRBV27; CDR3 protein: CASHSTGGVEEKLFF; CDR3 DNA: TGTGCCAGCCATTCTACAGGGGGCGTAGAGGAAAAACTGTTTTTT
J gene: TRBJ1-2; clone size: .; D gene: .; V gene: TRBV6-6; CDR3 protein: CASSYVGGQGYGYTF; CDR3 DNA: TGTGCCAGCAGTTATGTCGGAGGTCAGGGCTATGGCTACACCTTC
J gene: TRBJ1-6; clone size: .; D gene: .; V gene: TRBV19; CDR3 protein: CASSLKQGGVRNSPLHF; CDR3 DNA: TGTGCCAGTAGTCTAAAACAGGGAGGGGTACGTAATTCACCCCTCCACTTT
J gene: TRBJ2-7; clone size: .; D gene: .; V gene: TRBV6-1; CDR3 protein: CASSPLRASYEQYF; CDR3 DNA: TGTGCCAGCAGTCCTCTCAGGGCCTCCTACGAGCAGTACTTC
J gene: TRBJ2-2; clone size: .; D gene: TRBD2; V gene: TRBV4-1; CDR3 protein: CASSQVREGGTGELFF; CDR3 DNA: TGCGCCAGCAGCCAAGTTCGGGAGGGCGGCACCGGGGAGCTGTTTTTT
J gene: TRBJ1-2; clone size: .; D gene: .; V gene: TRBV25-1; CDR3 protein: CASSQTLNYGYTF; CDR3 DNA: TGTGCCAGCAGTCAGACACTTAACTATGGCTACACCTTC
J gene: TRBJ2-2; clone size: .; D gene: .; V gene: TRBV21-1; CDR3 protein: CASSSGQGAKPGELFF; CDR3 DNA: TGTGCCAGCAGCAGCGGACAGGGGGCGAAACCCGGGGAGCTGTTTTTT
J gene: TRBJ1-5; clone size: .; D gene: .; V gene: TRBV4-1; CDR3 protein: CASSQAGRMNQPQHF; CDR3 DNA: TGCGCCAGCAGCCAAGCTGGCAGGATGAATCAGCCCCAGCATTTT
J gene: TRBJ1-3; clone size: once; D gene: .; V gene: TRBV28; CDR3 protein: CASSFSPGNTIYF; CDR3 DNA: TGTGCCAGCAGTTTTTCCCCTGGAAACACCATATATTTT
J gene: TRBJ1-1; clone size: once; D gene: .; V gene: TRBV19; CDR3 protein: CASNVAGGNEAFF; CDR3 DNA: TGTGCCAGTAACGTTGCGGGGGGCAATGAAGCTTTCTTT
J gene: TRBJ1-1; clone size: .; D gene: .; V gene: TRBV11-1; CDR3 protein: CASSLALWATEAFF; CDR3 DNA: TGTGCCAGCAGCTTAGCCCTCTGGGCCACTGAAGCTTTCTTT
J gene: TRBJ2-2; clone size: .; D gene: TRBD1; V gene: TRBV7-8; CDR3 protein: CASSLRTGPTGELFF; CDR3 DNA: TGTGCCAGCAGCCTAAGGACAGGGCCCACCGGGGAGCTGTTTTTT
J gene: TRBJ2-1; clone size: .; D gene: TRBD1; V gene: TRBV19; CDR3 protein: CASSIGDSIYNEQFF; CDR3 DNA: TGTGCCAGTAGTATAGGGGACAGCATCTACAATGAGCAGTTCTTC
J gene: TRBJ2-7; clone size: .; D gene: .; V gene: TRBV7-2; CDR3 protein: CASSLEGATSYEQYF; CDR3 DNA: TGTGCCAGCAGCTTAGAGGGAGCCACCTCCTACGAGCAGTACTTC
J gene: TRBJ2-7; clone size: .; D gene: .; V gene: TRBV5-1; CDR3 protein: CASSLSQFTYEQYF; CDR3 DNA: TGCGCCAGCAGCTTGTCTCAGTTTACCTACGAGCAGTACTTC
J gene: TRBJ1-1; clone size: .; D gene: .; V gene: TRBV6-1; CDR3 protein: CASSESLRVEAFF; CDR3 DNA: TGTGCCAGCAGTGAAAGTCTCAGGGTTGAAGCTTTCTTT
J gene: TRBJ2-7; clone size: .; D gene: TRBD1; V gene: TRBV19; CDR3 protein: CASAGLGQLEQYF; CDR3 DNA: TGTGCCAGCGCAGGGCTGGGACAGCTTGAGCAGTACTTC
J gene: TRBJ2-3; clone size: .; D gene: .; V gene: TRBV6-5; CDR3 protein: CASSYRDSTDTQYF; CDR3 DNA: TGTGCCAGCAGTTACAGGGACAGCACAGATACGCAGTATTTT
J gene: TRBJ1-5; clone size: .; D gene: .; V gene: TRBV4-1; CDR3 protein: CASSQETDFSNQPQHF; CDR3 DNA: TGCGCCAGCAGCCAAGAGACGGATTTTAGCAATCAGCCCCAGCATTTT
J gene: TRBJ2-5; clone size: .; D gene: .; V gene: TRBV6-6; CDR3 protein: CASSYFGRPPETQYF; CDR3 DNA: TGTGCCAGCAGTTATTTTGGCAGGCCCCCCGAGACCCAGTACTTC
J gene: TRBJ2-7; clone size: .; D gene: .; V gene: TRBV7-3; CDR3 protein: CASSQQSGPAYEQYF; CDR3 DNA: TGTGCCAGCAGCCAACAGTCAGGACCTGCCTACGAGCAGTACTTC
J gene: TRBJ1-5; clone size: .; D gene: .; V gene: TRBV6-5; CDR3 protein: CASSEGAINQPQHF; CDR3 DNA: TGTGCCAGCAGTGAAGGGGCCATTAATCAGCCCCAGCATTTT
J gene: TRBJ1-5; clone size: .; D gene: .; V gene: TRBV19; CDR3 protein: CASSIAFGGQPQHF; CDR3 DNA: TGTGCCAGTAGTATAGCTTTCGGGGGTCAGCCCCAGCATTTT
J gene: TRBJ1-1; clone size: .; D gene: .; V gene: TRBV30; CDR3 protein: CAWRKAANTEAFF; CDR3 DNA: TGTGCCTGGAGAAAGGCGGCTAACACTGAAGCTTTCTTT
J gene: TRBJ1-2; clone size: .; D gene: TRBD1; V gene: TRBV19; CDR3 protein: CASIRGTGRNYGYTF; CDR3 DNA: TGTGCCAGCATACGAGGGACAGGGAGAAACTATGGCTACACCTTC
J gene: TRBJ2-7; clone size: .; D gene: .; V gene: TRBV11-2; CDR3 protein: CASSLWTGTSEQYF; CDR3 DNA: TGTGCCAGCAGCTTATGGACAGGGACTAGCGAGCAGTACTTC